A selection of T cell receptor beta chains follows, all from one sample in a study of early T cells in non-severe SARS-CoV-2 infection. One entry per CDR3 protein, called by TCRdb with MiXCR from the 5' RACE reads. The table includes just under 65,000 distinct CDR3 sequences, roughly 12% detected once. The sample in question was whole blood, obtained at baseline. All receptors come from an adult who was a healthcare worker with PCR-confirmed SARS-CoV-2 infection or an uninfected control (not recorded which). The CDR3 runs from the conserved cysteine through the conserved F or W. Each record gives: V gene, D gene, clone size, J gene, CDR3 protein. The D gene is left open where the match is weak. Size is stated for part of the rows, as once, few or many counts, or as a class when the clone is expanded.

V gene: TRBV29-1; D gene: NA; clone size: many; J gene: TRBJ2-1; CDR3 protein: CSVEKGGTGEQFF
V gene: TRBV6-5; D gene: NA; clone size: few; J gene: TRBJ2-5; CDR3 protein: CASSRKVVRQETQYF
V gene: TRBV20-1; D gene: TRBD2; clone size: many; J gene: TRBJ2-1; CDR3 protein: CSARDSGGGPWGEQFF
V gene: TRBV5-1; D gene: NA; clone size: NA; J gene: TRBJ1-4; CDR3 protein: CASSFAGAREKLFF
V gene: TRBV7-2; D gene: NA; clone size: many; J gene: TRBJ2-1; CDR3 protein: CASSSRTGNEQFF
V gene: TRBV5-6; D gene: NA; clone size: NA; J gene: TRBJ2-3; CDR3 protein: CASSLAPPDTQYF
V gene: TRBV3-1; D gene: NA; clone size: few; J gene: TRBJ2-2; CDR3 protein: CASRKTGRDGELFF
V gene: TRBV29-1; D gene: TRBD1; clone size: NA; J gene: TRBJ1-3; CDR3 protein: CSVWTGHENTIYF
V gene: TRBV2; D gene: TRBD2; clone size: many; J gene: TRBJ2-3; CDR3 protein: CASSAHGGGPDTQYF
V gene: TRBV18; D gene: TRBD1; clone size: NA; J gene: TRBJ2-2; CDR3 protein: CASSPPDRDNTGELFF
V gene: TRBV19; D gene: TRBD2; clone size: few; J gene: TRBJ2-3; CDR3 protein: CASSIGSSGGTDTQYF
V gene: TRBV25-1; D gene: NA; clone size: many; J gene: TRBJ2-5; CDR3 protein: CASNGGETQYF
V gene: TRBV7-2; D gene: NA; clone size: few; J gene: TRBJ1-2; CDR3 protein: CASSQRSGNGYTF
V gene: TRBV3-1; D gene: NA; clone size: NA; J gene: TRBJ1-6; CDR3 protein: CASSQLYRDNSPLHF
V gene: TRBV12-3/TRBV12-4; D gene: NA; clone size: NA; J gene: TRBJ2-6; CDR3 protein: CASRPTGSGANVLTF
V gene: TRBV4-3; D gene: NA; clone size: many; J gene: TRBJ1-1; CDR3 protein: CASSQAVNTEAFF
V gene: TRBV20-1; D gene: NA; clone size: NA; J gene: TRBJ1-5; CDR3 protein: CSAMPGGQPQHF
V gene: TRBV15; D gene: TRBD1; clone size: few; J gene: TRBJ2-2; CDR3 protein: CATSRRGRVTGELFF
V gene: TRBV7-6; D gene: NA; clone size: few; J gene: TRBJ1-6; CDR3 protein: CASSLEGGSPLHF
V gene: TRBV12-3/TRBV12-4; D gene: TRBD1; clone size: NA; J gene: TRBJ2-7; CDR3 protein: CASSPLDRSSSYEQYF
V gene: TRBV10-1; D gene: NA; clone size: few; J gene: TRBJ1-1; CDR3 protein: CASSTGKGGYTEAFF
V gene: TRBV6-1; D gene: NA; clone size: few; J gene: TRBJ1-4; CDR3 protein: CASRLNEKLFF
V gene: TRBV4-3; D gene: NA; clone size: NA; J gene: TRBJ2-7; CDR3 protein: CASSQAGVPLEQYF
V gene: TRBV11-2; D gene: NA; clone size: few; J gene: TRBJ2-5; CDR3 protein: CASSYNRVRETQYF
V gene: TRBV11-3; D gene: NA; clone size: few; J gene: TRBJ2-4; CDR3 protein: CASGGLTRNIQYF
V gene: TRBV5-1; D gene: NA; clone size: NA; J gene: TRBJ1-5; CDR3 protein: CASAPGQPQHF
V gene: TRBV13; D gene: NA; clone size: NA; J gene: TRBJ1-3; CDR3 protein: CASSSTGSGNTIYF
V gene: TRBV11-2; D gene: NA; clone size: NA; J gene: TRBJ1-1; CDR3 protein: CASSLMALSLYTEAFF
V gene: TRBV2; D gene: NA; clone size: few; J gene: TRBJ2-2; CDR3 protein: CASSPPQGSPGELFF
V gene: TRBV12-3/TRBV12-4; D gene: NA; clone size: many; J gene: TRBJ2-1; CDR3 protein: CASSLRQTYNEQFF
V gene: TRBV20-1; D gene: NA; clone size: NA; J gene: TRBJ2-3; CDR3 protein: CSAPSLPGGGDTQYF
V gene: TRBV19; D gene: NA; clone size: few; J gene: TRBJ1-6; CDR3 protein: CASSTLQGVAGSPLHF
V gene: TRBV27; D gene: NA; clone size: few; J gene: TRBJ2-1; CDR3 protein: CASVQRRGGNEQFF
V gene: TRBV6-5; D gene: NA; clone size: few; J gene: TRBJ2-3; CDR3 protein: CASSYMGGFWDRRKDTQYF
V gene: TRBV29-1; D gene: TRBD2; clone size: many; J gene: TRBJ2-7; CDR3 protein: CSVSLAGNLYEQYF
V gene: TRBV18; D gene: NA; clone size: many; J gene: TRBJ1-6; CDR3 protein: CASSRERGPNLSLHF
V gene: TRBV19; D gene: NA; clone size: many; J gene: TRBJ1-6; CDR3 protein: CASAVPGSPLHF
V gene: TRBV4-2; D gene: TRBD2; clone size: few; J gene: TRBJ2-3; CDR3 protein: CASSQDRASGGTRRTDTQYF
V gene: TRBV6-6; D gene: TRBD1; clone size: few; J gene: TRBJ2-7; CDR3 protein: CASSPLSIRDRRSYEQYF
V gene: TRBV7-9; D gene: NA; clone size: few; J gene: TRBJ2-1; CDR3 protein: CASSPLLTSAYNEQFF
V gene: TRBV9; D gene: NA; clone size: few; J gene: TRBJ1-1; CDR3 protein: CASSVSASNTEAFF
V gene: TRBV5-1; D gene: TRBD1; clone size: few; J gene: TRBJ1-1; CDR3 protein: CASSSDSLDRGEAFF